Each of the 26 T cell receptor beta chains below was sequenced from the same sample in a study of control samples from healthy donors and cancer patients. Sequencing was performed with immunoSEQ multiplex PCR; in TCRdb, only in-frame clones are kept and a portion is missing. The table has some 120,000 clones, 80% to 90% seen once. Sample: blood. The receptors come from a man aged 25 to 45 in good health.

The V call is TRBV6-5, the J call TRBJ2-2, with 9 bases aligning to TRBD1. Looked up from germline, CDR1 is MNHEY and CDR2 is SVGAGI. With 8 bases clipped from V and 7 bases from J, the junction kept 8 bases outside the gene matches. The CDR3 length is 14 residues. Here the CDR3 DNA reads TGTGCCAGCGGAATACAGGGGGCTGGCGGGGAGCTGTTTTTT. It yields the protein CASGIQGAGGELFF.

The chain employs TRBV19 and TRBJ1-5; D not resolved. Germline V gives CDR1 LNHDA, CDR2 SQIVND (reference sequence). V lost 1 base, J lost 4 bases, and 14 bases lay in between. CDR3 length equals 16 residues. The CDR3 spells CASSIARTIRNQPQHF. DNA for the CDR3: TGTGCCAGTAGTATAGCCCGGACTATTAGGAATCAGCCCCAGCATTTT.

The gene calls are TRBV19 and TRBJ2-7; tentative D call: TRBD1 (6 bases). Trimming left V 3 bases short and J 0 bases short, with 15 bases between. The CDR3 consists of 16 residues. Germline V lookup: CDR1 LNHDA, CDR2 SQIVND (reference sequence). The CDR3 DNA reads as TGTGCCAGTAGTATTATCTGGACAGCAAACTCCTACGAGCAGTACTTC. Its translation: CASSIIWTANSYEQYF.

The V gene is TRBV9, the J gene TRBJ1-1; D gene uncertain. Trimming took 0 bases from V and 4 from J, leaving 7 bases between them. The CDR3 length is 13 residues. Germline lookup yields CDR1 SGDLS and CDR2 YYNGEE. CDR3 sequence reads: CASSVADATEAFF. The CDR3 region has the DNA TGTGCCAGCAGCGTAGCTGACGCCACTGAAGCTTTCTTT.

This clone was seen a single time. The CDR3 nucleotides read TGTGCCACCAGCCCCCGGGACAAGCCCTATGGCTACACCTTC. Protein sequence: CATSPRDKPYGYTF. The gene calls are TRBV24-1 and TRBJ1-2; D may be TRBD1 (6 bases). Germline values: CDR1 KGHDR, CDR2 SFDVKD. Between the trimmed V and J ends, which lost 7 bases and 4 bases, there was a span of 15 bases. The CDR3 is 14 residues long.

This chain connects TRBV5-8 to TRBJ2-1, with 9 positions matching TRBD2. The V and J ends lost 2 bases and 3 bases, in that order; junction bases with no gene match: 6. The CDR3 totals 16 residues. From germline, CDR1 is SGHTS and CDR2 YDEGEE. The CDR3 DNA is TGTGCCAGCAGCTTTGAGCGGGGGGTCCTCTACAATGAGCAGTTCTTC. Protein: CASSFERGVLYNEQFF.

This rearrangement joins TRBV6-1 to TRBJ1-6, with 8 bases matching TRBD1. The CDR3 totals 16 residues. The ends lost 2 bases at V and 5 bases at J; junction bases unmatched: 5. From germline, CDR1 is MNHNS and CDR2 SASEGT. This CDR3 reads CASSETWTGNNSPLHF. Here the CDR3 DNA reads TGTGCCAGCAGTGAAACCTGGACAGGGAATAATTCACCCCTCCACTTT.

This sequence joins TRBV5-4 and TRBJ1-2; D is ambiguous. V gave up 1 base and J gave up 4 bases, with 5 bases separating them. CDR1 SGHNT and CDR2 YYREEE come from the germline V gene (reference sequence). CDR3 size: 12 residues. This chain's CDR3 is CASSLPGYGYTF. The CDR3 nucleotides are TGTGCCAGCAGCTTGCCTGGCTATGGCTACACCTTC.

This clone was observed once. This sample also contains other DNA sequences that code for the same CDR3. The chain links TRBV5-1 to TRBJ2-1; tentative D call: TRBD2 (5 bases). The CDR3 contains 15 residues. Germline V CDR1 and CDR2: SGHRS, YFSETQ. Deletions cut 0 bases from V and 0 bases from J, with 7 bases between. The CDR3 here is CASSLAGSSYNEQFF. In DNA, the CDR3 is TGCGCCAGCAGCTTGGCGGGGAGCTCCTACAATGAGCAGTTCTTC. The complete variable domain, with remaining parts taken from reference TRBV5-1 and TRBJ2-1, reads KAGVTQTPRYLIKTRGQQVTLSCSPISGHRSVSWYQQTPGQGLQFLFEYFSETQRNKGNFPGRFSGRQFSNSRSEMNVSTLELGDSALYLCASSLAGSSYNEQFFGPGTRLTVL.

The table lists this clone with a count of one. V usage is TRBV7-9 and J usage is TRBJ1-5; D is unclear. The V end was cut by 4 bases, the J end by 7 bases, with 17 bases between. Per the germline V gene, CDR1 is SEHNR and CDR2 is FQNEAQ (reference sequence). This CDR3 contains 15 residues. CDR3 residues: CASSSDLGRGQPQHF. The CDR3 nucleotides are TGTGCCAGCAGCTCAGACTTAGGGCGAGGGCAGCCCCAGCATTTT.

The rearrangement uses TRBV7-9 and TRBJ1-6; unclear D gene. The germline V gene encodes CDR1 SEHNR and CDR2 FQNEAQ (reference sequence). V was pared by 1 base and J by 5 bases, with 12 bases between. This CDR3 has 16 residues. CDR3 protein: CASSLGRGVDNSPLHF. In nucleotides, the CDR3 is TGTGCCAGCAGCTTAGGACGGGGTGTGGATAATTCACCCCTCCACTTT.

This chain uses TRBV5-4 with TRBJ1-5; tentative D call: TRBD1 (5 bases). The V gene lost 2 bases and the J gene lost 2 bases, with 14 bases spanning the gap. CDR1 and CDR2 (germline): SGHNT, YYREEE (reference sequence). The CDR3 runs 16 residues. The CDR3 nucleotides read TGTGCCAGCAGCTTCGGGACTCCGGGGGGCAATCAGCCCCAGCATTTT. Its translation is CASSFGTPGGNQPQHF.

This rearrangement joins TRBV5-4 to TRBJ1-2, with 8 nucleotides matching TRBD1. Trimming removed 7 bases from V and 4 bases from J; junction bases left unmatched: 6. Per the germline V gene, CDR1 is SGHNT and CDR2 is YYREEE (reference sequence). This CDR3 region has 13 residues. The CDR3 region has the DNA TGTGCCAGCCATTTACAGGGGGGCTATGGCTACACCTTC. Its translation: CASHLQGGYGYTF.

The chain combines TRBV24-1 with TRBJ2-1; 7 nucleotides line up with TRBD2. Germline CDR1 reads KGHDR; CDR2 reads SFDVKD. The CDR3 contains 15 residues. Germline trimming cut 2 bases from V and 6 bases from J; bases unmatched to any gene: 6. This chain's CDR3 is CATSDSTSNSNEQFF. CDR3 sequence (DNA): TGTGCCACCAGTGATTCGACTAGCAACTCCAATGAGCAGTTCTTC.

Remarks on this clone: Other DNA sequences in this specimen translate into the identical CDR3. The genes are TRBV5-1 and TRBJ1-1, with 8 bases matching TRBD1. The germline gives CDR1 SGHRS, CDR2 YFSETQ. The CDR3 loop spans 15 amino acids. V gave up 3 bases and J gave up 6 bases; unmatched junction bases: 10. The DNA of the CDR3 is TGCGCCAGCAGCTCGGGGCAGGGGGCCCTCGCTGAAGCTTTCTTT. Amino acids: CASSSGQGALAEAFF.

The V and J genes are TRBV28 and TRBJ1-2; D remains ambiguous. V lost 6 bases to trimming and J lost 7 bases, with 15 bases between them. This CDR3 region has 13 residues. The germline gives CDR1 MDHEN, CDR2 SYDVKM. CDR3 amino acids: CASRTASTGGYTF. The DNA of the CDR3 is TGTGCCAGCAGAACGGCGAGTACGGGTGGCTACACCTTC.

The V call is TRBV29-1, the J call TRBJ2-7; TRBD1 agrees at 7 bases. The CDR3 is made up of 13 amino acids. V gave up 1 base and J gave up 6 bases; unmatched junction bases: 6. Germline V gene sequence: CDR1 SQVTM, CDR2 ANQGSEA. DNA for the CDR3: TGCAGCGTTGAAGTCCCGGGACAGCCCGAGCAGTACTTC. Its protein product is CSVEVPGQPEQYF.

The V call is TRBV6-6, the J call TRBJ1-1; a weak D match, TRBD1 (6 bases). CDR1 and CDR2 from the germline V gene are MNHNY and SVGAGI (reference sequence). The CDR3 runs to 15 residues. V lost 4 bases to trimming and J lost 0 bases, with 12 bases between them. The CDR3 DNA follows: TGTGCCAGCAGTTCGGGGGCCGGACTGAACACTGAAGCTTTCTTT. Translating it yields CASSSGAGLNTEAFF.

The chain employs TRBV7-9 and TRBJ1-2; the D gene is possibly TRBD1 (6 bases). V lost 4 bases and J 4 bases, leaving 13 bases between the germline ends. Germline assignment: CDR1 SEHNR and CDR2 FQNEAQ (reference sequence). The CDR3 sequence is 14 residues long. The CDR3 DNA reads TGTGCCAGCAGCTCTCCTACAGGGACCTATGGCTACACCTTC. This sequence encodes CASSSPTGTYGYTF. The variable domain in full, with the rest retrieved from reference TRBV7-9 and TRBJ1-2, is DTGVSQNPRHKITKRGQNVTFRCDPISEHNRLYWYRQTLGQGPEFLTYFQNEAQLEKSRLLSDRFSAERPKGSFSTLEIQRTEQGDSAMYLCASSSPTGTYGYTFGSGTRLTVV.

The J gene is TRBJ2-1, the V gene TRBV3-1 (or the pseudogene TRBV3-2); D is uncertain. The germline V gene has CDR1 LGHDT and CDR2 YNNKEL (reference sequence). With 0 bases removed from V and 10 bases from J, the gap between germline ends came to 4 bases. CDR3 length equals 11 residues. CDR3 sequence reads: CASSQEREQFF. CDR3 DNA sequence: TGTGCCAGCAGCCAAGAAAGGGAGCAGTTCTTC.

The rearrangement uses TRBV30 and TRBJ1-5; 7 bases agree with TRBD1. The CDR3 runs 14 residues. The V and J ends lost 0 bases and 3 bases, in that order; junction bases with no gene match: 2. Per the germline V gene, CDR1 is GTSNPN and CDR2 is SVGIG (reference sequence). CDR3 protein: CAWSVTGTNQPQHF. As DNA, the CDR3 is TGTGCCTGGAGTGTGACAGGGACCAATCAGCCCCAGCATTTT.

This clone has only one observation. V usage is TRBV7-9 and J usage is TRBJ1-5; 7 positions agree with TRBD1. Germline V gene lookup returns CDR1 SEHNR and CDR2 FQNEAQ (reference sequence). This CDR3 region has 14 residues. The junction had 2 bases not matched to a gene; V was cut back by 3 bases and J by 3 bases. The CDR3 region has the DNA TGTGCCAGCAGCTTTACAGGGGACAATCAGCCCCAGCATTTT. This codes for CASSFTGDNQPQHF.

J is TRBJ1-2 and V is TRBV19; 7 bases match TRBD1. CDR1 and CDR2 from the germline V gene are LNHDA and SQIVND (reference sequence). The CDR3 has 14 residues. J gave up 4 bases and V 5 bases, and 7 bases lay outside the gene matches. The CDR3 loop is CASSDGQETYGYTF. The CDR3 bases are TGTGCCAGTAGTGATGGACAGGAGACCTATGGCTACACCTTC.

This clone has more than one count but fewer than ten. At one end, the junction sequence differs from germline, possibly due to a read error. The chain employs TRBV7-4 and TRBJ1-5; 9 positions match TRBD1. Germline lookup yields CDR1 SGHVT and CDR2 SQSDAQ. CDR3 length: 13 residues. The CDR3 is CASSSQGLDRGDF. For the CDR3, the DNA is TGTGCCAGCAGCTCACAGGGTCTTGACAGGGGGGATTTT. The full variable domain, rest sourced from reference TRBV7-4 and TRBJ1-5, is GAGVSQSPRYKVAKRGRDVALRCDSISGHVTLYWYRQTLGQGSEVLTYSQSDAQRDKSGRPSGRFSAERPERSVSTLKIQRTEQGDSAVYLCASSSQGLDRGDFGDGTRLSIL.

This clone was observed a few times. Here the CDR3 reads CATSSQGGNQPQHF. CDR3 nucleotides: TGTGCCACCTCGAGCCAAGGGGGCAATCAGCCCCAGCATTTT. The rearrangement joins TRBV24-1 to TRBJ1-5, with TRBD1 as a possible D gene (5 bases). Germline-derived CDR1 and CDR2 are KGHDR and SFDVKD. The CDR3 sequence is 14 residues long. V shed 9 bases and J shed 2 bases, with 13 bases lying between them.

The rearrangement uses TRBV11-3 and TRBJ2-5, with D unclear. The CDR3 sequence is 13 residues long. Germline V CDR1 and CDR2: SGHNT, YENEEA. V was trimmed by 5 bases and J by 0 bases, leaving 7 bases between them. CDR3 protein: CASSLINQETQYF. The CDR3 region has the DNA TGTGCCAGCAGCCTGATAAACCAAGAGACCCAGTACTTC.